Listed here are 32 T cell receptor beta chains from one sample, sequenced in a study of memory CD4+ T cells and cytomegalovirus serostatus. The sort gate was single viable CD3+CD4+CD8-CD45RO+ cells for memory CD4+ T cells. TCRdb's copy holds only in-frame clones and misses some; the assay was immunoSEQ multiplex PCR. The table lists approximately 49,000 clones, roughly 80% of them singletons. The specimen sequenced was memory CD4+ T cells from blood. The receptors here all came from an adult in good health and CMV-seronegative.

The chain employs TRBV19 and TRBJ1-2; possible D gene TRBD1, 6 bases. CDR3 length: 13 amino acids. V was clipped by 3 bases and J by 5 bases, with 10 bases between them. Germline lookup yields CDR1 LNHDA and CDR2 SQIVND (reference sequence). The CDR3 here is CASSILTGYGYTF. The DNA for the CDR3 is TGTGCCAGTAGTATTCTAACAGGGTATGGCTACACCTTC. The complete variable domain, with remaining parts taken from reference TRBV19 and TRBJ1-2, reads DGGITQSPKYLFRKEGQNVTLSCEQNLNHDAMYWYRQDPGQGLRLIYYSQIVNDFQKGDIAEGYSVSREKKESFPLTVTSAQKNPTAFYLCASSILTGYGYTFGSGTRLTVV.

This rearrangement joins TRBV21-1 to TRBJ1-5; TRBD1, the table's D call, was not compared with the DNA. TRBV21-1 is described as a pseudogene. The CDR3 is 15 residues long. The CDR3 coding sequence is TGTGCCAGCAGCAAAGCGCGGACAGGGACCCAGCCCCAGCATTTT. Protein sequence: CASSKARTGTQPQHF.

A few counts support this clone. The chain recombines TRBV15 with TRBJ2-3, with a possible D match to TRBD2 (7 bases). The V end was cut by 2 bases, the J end by 5 bases, with 11 bases between. In germline, CDR1 is LNHNV, CDR2 YYDKDF (reference sequence). The CDR3 runs 14 residues. CDR3 sequence reads: CATSRRGAGDTQYF. The CDR3 DNA reads as TGTGCCACCAGCAGACGGGGGGCGGGAGATACGCAGTATTTT.

The V gene is TRBV6-6, the J gene TRBJ2-3; D not certain. Germline loops: CDR1 MNHNY, CDR2 SVGAGI (reference sequence). This CDR3 is built from 13 residues. Trimming pared 3 bases from V and 4 bases from J, leaving 8 bases between. The CDR3: CASSYMGSDTQYF. The CDR3 DNA is TGTGCCAGCAGTTATATGGGGTCAGATACGCAGTATTTT.

The genes are TRBV30 and TRBJ1-1, with D unresolved. The CDR3 has 12 amino acids. The V gene lost 0 bases and the J gene lost 5 bases, with 7 bases spanning the gap. Germline CDR1 GTSNPN, CDR2 SVGIG (reference sequence). CDR3 protein: CAWSVSKTEAFF. CDR3 in DNA: TGTGCCTGGAGTGTATCGAAAACTGAAGCTTTCTTT.

V and J are TRBV6-5 and TRBJ1-1; D ambiguous. The V and J ends lost 4 bases and 7 bases respectively, with 16 bases between them. Looked up from germline, CDR1 is MNHEY and CDR2 is SVGAGI. The CDR3 runs 14 residues. In DNA, the CDR3 is TGTGCCAGCAGTTTCGACGATACTCGGAGTGAAGCTTTCTTT. Translated, it gives CASSFDDTRSEAFF.

V and J are TRBV4-2 and TRBJ2-7, with TRBD2 identical over 7 bases. Germline V gene sequence: CDR1 LGHNA, CDR2 YNFKEQ. Trimming removed 1 base from V and 1 base from J; junction bases left unmatched: 1. The CDR3 has 14 residues. CDR3 bases: TGTGCCAGCAGCCAAGCTAGCGGATCCTACGAGCAGTACTTC. The encoded protein is CASSQASGSYEQYF.

There are a few counts of this clone. The V call is TRBV6-1, the J call TRBJ1-5; 7 nucleotides align to TRBD1. Germline V gives CDR1 MNHNS, CDR2 SASEGT. Trimming removed 6 bases from V and 5 bases from J; junction bases left unmatched: 10. CDR3 length equals 15 residues. The CDR3 bases are TGTGCCAGCAGGTACACGGCAGGGGGATATCAGCCCCAGCATTTT. Its protein is CASRYTAGGYQPQHF.

This chain connects TRBV25-1 to TRBJ2-2; TRBD1 agrees at 9 bases. The CDR3 is made up of 16 amino acids. CDR1 MGHDK and CDR2 SYGVNS come from the germline V gene. The junction had 7 bases not matched to a gene; V was cut back by 7 bases and J by 1 base. CDR3 in DNA: TGTGCCAGCACCCAGACGGACAGGGGGAACACCGGGGAGCTGTTTTTT. Its protein is CASTQTDRGNTGELFF.

This chain connects TRBV7-8 to TRBJ2-1, with 10 nucleotides matching TRBD1. The CDR3 extends over 16 amino acids. J gave up 6 bases and V 6 bases, and 11 bases lay outside the gene matches. From germline, CDR1 is SGHVS and CDR2 FQNEAQ. Written as DNA, the CDR3 is TGTGCCAGCAGACATACCGGGACAGGGGCCCCCAATGAGCAGTTCTTC. Translation gives CASRHTGTGAPNEQFF. The full variable domain, completed using reference TRBV7-8 and TRBJ2-1, is GAGVSQSPRYKVAKRGQDVALRCDPISGHVSLFWYQQALGQGPEFLTYFQNEAQLDKSGLPSDRFFAERPEGSVSTLKIQRTQQEDSAVYLCASRHTGTGAPNEQFFGPGTRLTVL.

This chain's CDR3 is CASSTTSGGGTQYF. In DNA form, the CDR3 reads TGTGCCAGCAGCACTACTAGCGGGGGGGGGACCCAGTACTTC. The chain has TRBV7-2 and TRBJ2-5, with 13 bases identical to TRBD2. This CDR3 contains 14 residues. After removal of 5 bases from V and 7 bases from J, the junction contained 4 bases not matched to a gene. Germline CDR1 SGHTA, CDR2 FQGNSA.

This clone is labeled medium-sized (0.01 to 0.1%). The genes are TRBV9 and TRBJ2-6; perhaps TRBD1 as D (6 bases). The V end was cut by 3 bases, the J end by 3 bases, with 19 bases between. This CDR3 has 18 residues. CDR1 SGDLS and CDR2 YYNGEE come from the germline V gene. The CDR3: CASSGGGWRYSGANVLTF. The CDR3 nucleotides are TGTGCCAGCAGCGGAGGGGGATGGAGGTATAGTGGGGCCAACGTCCTGACTTTC.

This chain joins TRBV5-8 and TRBJ2-5; D may be TRBD2 (5 bases). This CDR3 contains 15 residues. In germline, CDR1 is SGHTS, CDR2 YDEGEE. Trimming took off 1 base at V and 7 bases at J, with 17 bases between the two ends. CDR3 amino acids: CASSLPGTPGGTQYF. In DNA form, the CDR3 reads TGTGCCAGCAGCTTGCCTGGTACCCCAGGAGGGACCCAGTACTTC. Full variable domain (outside the CDR3, taken from reference TRBV5-8 and TRBJ2-5): EAGVTQSPTHLIKTRGQQATLRCSPISGHTSVYWYQQALGLGLQFLLWYDEGEERNRGNFPPRFSGRQFPNYSSELNVNALELEDSALYLCASSLPGTPGGTQYFGPGTRLLVL.

CDR3 residues: CASSVLSRAGAGANVLTF. DNA of the CDR3: TGTGCCAGCAGCGTCCTGAGCCGGGCGGGGGCTGGGGCCAACGTCCTGACTTTC. The chain combines TRBV9 with TRBJ2-6; 7 nucleotides line up with TRBD2. The CDR3 length is 18 residues. V trimming: 2 bases; J trimming: 2 bases; junction bases outside the gene matches: 10. Germline V gene sequence: CDR1 SGDLS, CDR2 YYNGEE.

Worth noting for this clone: Additional DNA sequences in this sample encode the identical CDR3. The rearrangement links TRBV4-1 to TRBJ2-7, with a possible D match to TRBD1 (6 bases). V lost 2 bases, J lost 3 bases, and 8 bases lay in between. The CDR3 is 13 amino acids. Germline CDR1 MGHRA, CDR2 YSYEKL. The CDR3 loop is CASSQQQGYEQYF. The CDR3 DNA reads as TGCGCCAGCAGCCAACAACAGGGCTACGAGCAGTACTTC.

The genes are TRBV10-3 and TRBJ1-1, with 7 bases that match TRBD1. With 0 bases clipped from V and 4 bases from J, the junction kept 2 bases outside the gene matches. Germline loops: CDR1 ENHRY, CDR2 SYGVKD. The CDR3 is 14 residues long. CDR3 residues: CAISESGGITEAFF. CDR3 bases: TGTGCCATCAGTGAGTCAGGGGGCATCACTGAAGCTTTCTTT.

The chain is built from TRBV7-2 and TRBJ1-2, with D maybe TRBD1 (6 bases). Trimming left V 7 bases short and J 0 bases short, with 12 bases between. CDR1 SGHTA and CDR2 FQGNSA come from the germline V gene. This CDR3 has 14 residues. CDR3 residues: CASTETGANYGYTF. CDR3 coding DNA: TGTGCCAGCACGGAGACAGGCGCTAACTATGGCTACACCTTC. The whole variable domain, filled in from reference TRBV7-2 and TRBJ1-2, reads GAGVSQSPSNKVTEKGKDVELRCDPISGHTALYWYRQSLGQGLEFLIYFQGNSAPDKSGLPSDRFSAERTGGSVSTLTIQRTQQEDSAVYLCASTETGANYGYTFGSGTRLTVV.

The genes are TRBV29-1 and TRBJ2-5; TRBD2 matches 7 bases. Germline assignment: CDR1 SQVTM and CDR2 ANQGSEA. V dropped 4 bases and J dropped 2; count of bases not matched to a gene: 7. The CDR3 consists of 14 residues. As DNA, the CDR3 is TGCAGCGTTGGGCTAGTCGGGGGGCAAGAGACCCAGTACTTC. Translated, it gives CSVGLVGGQETQYF.

This chain uses TRBV6-1 with TRBJ1-4; tentative D call: TRBD1 (6 bases). In germline, CDR1 is MNHNS, CDR2 SASEGT. CDR3 size: 14 residues. Trimming stripped 4 bases from V and 5 bases from J, with 11 bases between. This chain's CDR3 is CASSARQVNEKLFF. The CDR3 DNA reads as TGTGCCAGCAGTGCCCGACAGGTCAATGAAAAACTGTTTTTT.

The rearrangement links TRBV29-1 to TRBJ2-3, with D unresolved. CDR1 and CDR2 (germline): SQVTM, ANQGSEA. The CDR3 runs 13 residues. V lost 5 bases, J lost 3 bases, and 12 bases lay in between. For the CDR3, the DNA is TGCAGCGTTCTCCCCCCCCAAACAGATACGCAGTATTTT. It translates to CSVLPPQTDTQYF.

V gene TRBV2 combines with J gene TRBJ2-3; D remains ambiguous. Trimming took off 4 bases at V and 3 bases at J, with 20 bases between the two ends. Germline V CDR1 and CDR2: SNHLY, FYNNEI. The CDR3 is made up of 17 amino acids. The CDR3 loop is CASSAPLASRGTDTQYF. CDR3 nucleotides: TGTGCCAGCAGTGCTCCCCTTGCTTCCCGCGGAACAGATACGCAGTATTTT.

The chain has TRBV7-2 and TRBJ2-7; TRBD1 is a possible D gene (5 bases). Germline CDR1 and CDR2: SGHTA and FQGNSA. Trimming stripped 1 base from V and 3 bases from J, with 13 bases between. This CDR3 has 15 residues. CDR3 sequence reads: CASSLVPGISYEQYF. The CDR3 DNA reads as TGTGCCAGCAGCTTAGTTCCAGGGATAAGCTACGAGCAGTACTTC. The whole variable domain, remainder taken from reference TRBV7-2 and TRBJ2-7, is GAGVSQSPSNKVTEKGKDVELRCDPISGHTALYWYRQSLGQGLEFLIYFQGNSAPDKSGLPSDRFSAERTGGSVSTLTIQRTQQEDSAVYLCASSLVPGISYEQYFGPGTRLTVT.

This chain joins TRBV4-2 and TRBJ2-3; unclear D gene. CDR3 length equals 14 residues. The germline gives CDR1 LGHNA, CDR2 YNFKEQ. Trimming left V 1 base short and J 1 base short, with 6 bases between. The DNA of the CDR3 is TGTGCCAGCAGCCAAGCGGTTCGCACAGATACGCAGTATTTT. This encodes CASSQAVRTDTQYF.

The chain carries TRBV18 and TRBJ2-1; 8 bases fit TRBD2. Germline V lookup: CDR1 KGHSH, CDR2 LQKENI. The CDR3 is made up of 16 amino acids. The V gene end was trimmed by 3 bases and the J gene end by 1 base; junction bases not matched to a gene: 5. CDR3 sequence: CASSPAGGSSYNEQFF. The CDR3 DNA reads TGTGCCAGCTCACCCGCGGGGGGCTCTTCCTACAATGAGCAGTTCTTC.

This clone appeared a few times. This chain connects TRBV19 to TRBJ1-2, with D hard to call. The germline V gene has CDR1 LNHDA and CDR2 SQIVND (reference sequence). This CDR3 contains 13 residues. Trimming took off 9 bases at V and 4 bases at J, with 15 bases between the two ends. Here the CDR3 reads CASYSDAGYGYTF. The CDR3 DNA follows: TGTGCCAGCTATTCAGACGCCGGCTATGGCTACACCTTC.

This chain joins TRBV5-4 and TRBJ2-1, with 8 bases aligning to TRBD1. Germline V gives CDR1 SGHNT, CDR2 YYREEE (reference sequence). With 7 bases clipped from V and 5 bases from J, the junction kept 20 bases outside the gene matches. The CDR3 has 18 residues. The CDR3, as DNA: TGTGCCAGCGGCCACGGGACAGGAGCCGGTCGGACTCACAATGAGCAGTTCTTC. This gives the protein CASGHGTGAGRTHNEQFF.

The rearrangement joins TRBV6-6 to TRBJ1-2; D is uncertain. The CDR3 sequence is 15 residues long. Deletions cut 4 bases from V and 6 bases from J, with 18 bases between. The germline gives CDR1 MNHNY, CDR2 SVGAGI (reference sequence). For the CDR3, the DNA is TGTGCCAGCAGTTTCGCATCCGGGAGAGAGGATGGCTACACCTTC. Protein product: CASSFASGREDGYTF.

The chain employs TRBV28 and TRBJ2-5; the match to TRBD2 covers 8 bases. The CDR3 is 14 residues long. J lost 1 base, V lost 6 bases, and 4 bases had no gene match. Germline CDR1 reads MDHEN; CDR2 reads SYDVKM. The CDR3 region is CASSLRGGQETQYF. The CDR3 coding sequence is TGTGCCAGCAGCTTACGGGGGGGCCAAGAGACCCAGTACTTC.

The chain employs TRBV28 and TRBJ2-1; the D gene is possibly TRBD1 (6 bases). The ends were cut back, 4 bases at V and 9 bases at J, with 25 bases in the middle. This CDR3 region has 17 residues. Germline V gene sequence: CDR1 MDHEN, CDR2 SYDVKM. DNA of the CDR3: TGTGCCAGCAGTTACCCCTTAGGGGGAGTGGATACAATTGAGCAGTTCTTC. It yields the protein CASSYPLGGVDTIEQFF. Looking up the rest from reference TRBV28 and TRBJ2-1 gives the full variable domain: DVKVTQSSRYLVKRTGEKVFLECVQDMDHENMFWYRQDPGLGLRLIYFSYDVKMKEKGDIPEGYSVSREKKERFSLILESASTNQTSMYLCASSYPLGGVDTIEQFFGPGTRLTVL.

The chain joins TRBV18 to TRBJ1-4; a weak D match, TRBD1 (6 bases). V gave up 3 bases and J gave up 8 bases, with 10 bases separating them. This CDR3 comprises 13 residues. The germline V gene encodes CDR1 KGHSH and CDR2 LQKENI. In DNA form, the CDR3 reads TGTGCCAGCTCACCTTCAGGGGAGGAAAAACTGTTTTTT. Its protein is CASSPSGEEKLFF. Filled out from reference TRBV18 and TRBJ1-4, the complete variable domain reads NAGVMQNPRHLVRRRGQEARLRCSPMKGHSHVYWYRQLPEEGLKFMVYLQKENIIDESGMPKERFSAEFPKEGPSILRIQQVVRGDSAAYFCASSPSGEEKLFFGSGTQLSVL.

The table lists this clone with a count of one. The rearrangement uses TRBV7-2 and TRBJ2-3; 10 bases fit TRBD2. The CDR3 is 16 residues long. The germline V gene encodes CDR1 SGHTA and CDR2 FQGNSA. V lost 1 base, J lost 5 bases, and 6 bases stayed unmatched. The CDR3 here is CASSLVASGGKDTQYF. DNA for the CDR3: TGTGCCAGCAGCTTAGTGGCTAGCGGGGGTAAAGATACGCAGTATTTT.

This clone was recorded a few times. This chain joins TRBV6-5 and TRBJ2-7, with 8 bases lining up with TRBD1. CDR3 length: 13 residues. V lost 7 bases, J lost 2 bases, and 4 bases stayed unmatched. Germline V gene data show CDR1 as MNHEY and CDR2 as SVGAGI. The chain's CDR3 is CASTRGPTYEQYF. The CDR3 nucleotides are TGTGCCAGCACCAGGGGGCCCACCTACGAGCAGTACTTC.